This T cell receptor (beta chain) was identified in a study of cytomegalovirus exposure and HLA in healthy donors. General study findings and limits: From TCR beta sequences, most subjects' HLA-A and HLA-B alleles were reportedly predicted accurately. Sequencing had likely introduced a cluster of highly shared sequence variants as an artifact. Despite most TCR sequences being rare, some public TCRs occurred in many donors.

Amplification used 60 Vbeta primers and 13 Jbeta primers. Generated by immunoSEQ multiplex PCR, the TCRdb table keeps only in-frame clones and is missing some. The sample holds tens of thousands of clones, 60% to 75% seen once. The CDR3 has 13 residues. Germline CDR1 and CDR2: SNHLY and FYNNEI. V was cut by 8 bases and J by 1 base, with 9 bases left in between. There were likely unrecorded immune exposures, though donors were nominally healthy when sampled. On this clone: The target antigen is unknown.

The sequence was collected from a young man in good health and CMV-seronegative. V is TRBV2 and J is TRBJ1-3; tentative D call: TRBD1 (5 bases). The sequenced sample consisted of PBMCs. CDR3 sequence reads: CASFRGSGNTIYF. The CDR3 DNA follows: TGTGCCAGCTTCCGGGGGTCTGGAAACACCATATATTTT.